These T cell receptor beta chains were read from a single sample in a study of blood T cell repertoires in COVID-19. Libraries were prepared by immunoSEQ multiplex PCR; TCRdb keeps only in-frame clonotypes and omits some of them. Of about 240,000 clones in the sample, about 86% were seen once. The sample consisted of PBMCs or T cells enriched from blood (not recorded which). The receptors originated from a woman aged 40-49 years with acute COVID-19. CDR3s include the opening cysteine and the closing phenylalanine or tryptophan. A D gene is named only where the DNA matches it firmly. Clone size is stated in some rows and not others, as once, few, many or a class when expanded.

v_call,clone_size,j_call,d_call,cdr3_nt,cdr3_aa
TRBV5-1,-,TRBJ2-5,-,TGCGCCAGCAGCTTGGAAGGAGGAGAGACCCAGTACTTC,CASSLEGGETQYF
TRBV9,-,TRBJ2-1,TRBD2,TGTGCCAGCAGCCCCGTAGGGGGACTAGCGTTCGACAATGAGCAGTTCTTC,CASSPVGGLAFDNEQFF
TRBV10-2,once,TRBJ2-7,TRBD2,TGCGCCACCGGACGCGCGGGAGAATTGGACGAGCAGTACTTC,CATGRAGELDEQYF
TRBV9,-,TRBJ2-1,TRBD2,TGTGCCAGCAGCGGGGCTAGCGGATACAATGAGCAGTTCTTC,CASSGASGYNEQFF
TRBV11-3,-,TRBJ2-7,-,TGTGCCAGCAGCTTGGCTAGCGTAGGCGAGCAGTACTTC,CASSLASVGEQYF
TRBV25-1,-,TRBJ2-7,TRBD2,TGTGCCAGCAGTGCGGCGGGAGGGAGGTACGAGCAGTACTTC,CASSAAGGRYEQYF
TRBV9,-,TRBJ2-1,TRBD2,TGTGCCAGCAGCGGATCGGGACTAGCGGGAGGGGAGCAGTTCTTC,CASSGSGLAGGEQFF
TRBV6-6,-,TRBJ1-1,-,TGTGCCAGCAGGGAATCGTTAGGAGGAGCTTTCTTT,CASRESLGGAFF
TRBV18,-,TRBJ1-1,-,TGTGCCAGCTCACCACGTGCCCAGGTGAACACTGAAGCTTTCTTT,CASSPRAQVNTEAFF
TRBV6-5,few,TRBJ2-2,TRBD1,TGTGCCAGCAGGACAGGGGTGAACACCGGGGAGCTGTTTTTT,CASRTGVNTGELFF
TRBV5-6,-,TRBJ1-5,-,TGTGCCAGCAGCTTGGGGCAGGTGAGTCAGCCCCAGCATTTT,CASSLGQVSQPQHF
TRBV5-1,-,TRBJ2-1,TRBD2,TGCGCCAGCAGCTCAGGAGGACTAGCGGCTTCCTACAATGAGCAGTTCTTC,CASSSGGLAASYNEQFF
TRBV5-1,few,TRBJ2-7,TRBD1,TGCGCCAGCAGCTTGGGAGGGACAGGGGGCTCCTACGAGCAGTACTTC,CASSLGGTGGSYEQYF
TRBV19,-,TRBJ1-2,-,TGTGCCGTAAGGGACTCCGGCTATGGCTACACCTTC,CAVRDSGYGYTF
TRBV27,once,TRBJ2-1,-,TGTGCCAGCAGTTCCCATTCCGAGGGTGAGCAGTTCTTC,CASSSHSEGEQFF
TRBV9,-,TRBJ1-1,-,TGTGCCAGCAGCGCGACAGCCATGAACACTGAAGCTTTCTTT,CASSATAMNTEAFF
TRBV7-9,-,TRBJ2-3,TRBD2,TGTGCCAGCAGCTTAGGGACAGCGGGGGAAGATACGCAGTATTTT,CASSLGTAGEDTQYF
TRBV7-8,few,TRBJ2-7,TRBD2,TGTGCCAGCAGCTTCGGGCTAGCGGGAGGGGTTTCCTACGAGCAGTACTTC,CASSFGLAGGVSYEQYF
TRBV3-1/TRBV3-2,-,TRBJ1-1,-,TGTGCCAGCAGCCAACGCGGGACGGGGAATGAAGCTTTCTTT,CASSQRGTGNEAFF
TRBV7-9,-,TRBJ1-3,TRBD1,TGTGCCAGCAGCTACTTGACAGGGCCTGGAAACACCATATATTTT,CASSYLTGPGNTIYF
TRBV9,few,TRBJ1-6,TRBD1,TGTGCCAGCAGCGTTCTCGACAGGGGCTATAATTCACCCCTCCACTTT,CASSVLDRGYNSPLHF
TRBV7-8,many,TRBJ1-3,-,TGTGCCAGCAGCTTGTGGAGTTCGGGGACATCTGGAAACACCATATATTTT,CASSLWSSGTSGNTIYF
TRBV6-4,-,TRBJ2-3,-,TGTGCCAGCAGACTCAACCCCAGCACAGATACGCAGTATTTT,CASRLNPSTDTQYF
TRBV7-9,-,TRBJ1-4,-,TGTGCCAGCAGCACACCCGGCTCGGGCCCAGGGAATGAAAAACTGTTTTTT,CASSTPGSGPGNEKLFF
TRBV11-1,-,TRBJ2-2,-,TGTGCCAGCAGCTCCATACAAACGATGGGGGAGCTGTTTTTT,CASSSIQTMGELFF
TRBV5-1,-,TRBJ2-1,TRBD1,TGCGCCAGCAAACCGGGACAGGGGAACGGTGAGCAGTTCTTC,CASKPGQGNGEQFF
TRBV7-8,once,TRBJ2-1,TRBD2,TGTGCCAGCAGCTTGGGGGGACTAGCGGGAGGGCTTGTCTACAATGAGCAGTTCTTC,CASSLGGLAGGLVYNEQFF
TRBV7-2,-,TRBJ1-2,TRBD1,TGTGCCAGCAGCCAAACCCTGACAGGGTCTGGCTACACCTTC,CASSQTLTGSGYTF
TRBV21-1,-,TRBJ2-2,-,TGTGCCAGCAGCAAAGTGGACAGCAACGGGGAGCTGTTTTTT,CASSKVDSNGELFF
TRBV10-2,-,TRBJ1-1,TRBD1,TGCGCCAGCAGCCGCTCCCAGGGGGTCGGGGCTTTCTTT,CASSRSQGVGAFF
TRBV6-4,-,TRBJ1-2,TRBD1,TGTGCCAGCAGTCCGGGACAGACTAACTATGGCTACACCTTC,CASSPGQTNYGYTF
TRBV3-1/TRBV3-2,-,TRBJ1-3,-,TGTGCCAGCAGCCAACGGGACACTTTTTCTGGAAACACCATATATTTT,CASSQRDTFSGNTIYF
TRBV4-2,few,TRBJ1-3,-,TGTGCCAGCAGCCCAGGTCAGGAAATCTCTGGAAACACCATATATTTT,CASSPGQEISGNTIYF
TRBV2,once,TRBJ2-1,-,TGTGCCAGCAGTGTTCCTAGGATCCCAAAGAGCAATGAGCAGTTCTTC,CASSVPRIPKSNEQFF
TRBV2,-,TRBJ2-3,-,TGTGCCAGCAGTGAAGCCGCCGGGGATACGCAGTATTTT,CASSEAAGDTQYF
TRBV29-1,once,TRBJ1-2,-,TGCAGCGTTGGGACAGACTATGGCTACACCTTC,CSVGTDYGYTF
TRBV5-1,-,TRBJ2-2,TRBD2,TGCGCCAGCAGTCGACTAGCGGGAGTGATCGGGGAGCTGTTTTTT,CASSRLAGVIGELFF
TRBV27,-,TRBJ2-7,-,TGTGCCAGCAGTCCTACAGTGACCCCGACATTCGGAACCTACGAGCAGTACTTC,CASSPTVTPTFGTYEQYF
TRBV15,-,TRBJ2-7,-,TGTGCCACCAGCCGTCGTGGGAGCGGGCCCTCCTACGAGCAGTACTTC,CATSRRGSGPSYEQYF
TRBV6-5,-,TRBJ2-3,TRBD2,TGTGCCAGCACCCCGGGACTAGAGGCAGATACGCAGTATTTT,CASTPGLEADTQYF
TRBV12-3/TRBV12-4,-,TRBJ1-2,-,TGTGCCAGCACCACGGGGAGTGGAGGCTACACCTTC,CASTTGSGGYTF
TRBV19,-,TRBJ2-3,TRBD2,TGTGCCGGGTCTAGCGGGAGGACAGATACGCAGTATTTT,CAGSSGRTDTQYF
TRBV15,-,TRBJ1-3,-,TGTGCCACCAGCAGGATACTTAGAGGCTCTGGAAACACCATATATTTT,CATSRILRGSGNTIYF
TRBV4-1,-,TRBJ2-5,-,TGCGCCAGCAGCCAAGACTCGCGGGAGACCCAGTACTTC,CASSQDSRETQYF
TRBV7-8,few,TRBJ1-5,-,TGTGCCAGCAGCTTAGTGTCATATCAGCCCCAGCATTTT,CASSLVSYQPQHF
TRBV3-1/TRBV3-2,-,TRBJ1-6,-,TGTGCCAGCAGCCACAGGGGCTATTCACCCCTCCACTTT,CASSHRGYSPLHF
TRBV18,once,TRBJ2-7,TRBD1,TGTGCCAGCTCACGATTCCCTGGGACAGAAGTTTCCTACGAGCAGTACTTC,CASSRFPGTEVSYEQYF
TRBV7-8,-,TRBJ1-1,TRBD1,TGTGCCAGCAGCCCCCAGGGGACAGGGTTACCGAACACTGAAGCTTTCTTT,CASSPQGTGLPNTEAFF
TRBV27,-,TRBJ1-5,TRBD1,TGTGCCAGCAGCCCAGGGGGCAGCAATCAGCCCCAGCATTTT,CASSPGGSNQPQHF
TRBV2,-,TRBJ1-2,TRBD1,TGTGCCGCCAGGACCTTAGACAGGGTCTATGGCTACACCTTC,CAARTLDRVYGYTF
TRBV5-1,-,TRBJ2-7,TRBD1,TGCGCCAGCAGCCATACCGGGACAGGATCCTACGAGCAGTACTTC,CASSHTGTGSYEQYF
TRBV5-1,-,TRBJ2-7,TRBD2,TGCGCCAGCGCGACCGGGACTAGCTCGGGCGAGCAGTACTTC,CASATGTSSGEQYF
TRBV11-3,-,TRBJ2-7,TRBD2,TGTGCCAGCAACCGAGGCGGCGGGAGAAACCCCGAGCAGTACTTC,CASNRGGGRNPEQYF
TRBV5-1,-,TRBJ2-2,-,TGCGCCAGCAGCTTGATTCGGGGTAGGGACACCGGGGAGCTGTTTTTT,CASSLIRGRDTGELFF
TRBV12-3/TRBV12-4,once,TRBJ2-7,-,TGTGCCAGCACGGAGGGGACCTACGAGCAGTACTTC,CASTEGTYEQYF
TRBV11-3,-,TRBJ1-2,TRBD1,TGTGCCAGCAGACCCGGGACAGGGAACTATGGCTACACCTTC,CASRPGTGNYGYTF
TRBV11-2,-,TRBJ2-1,-,TGTGCCAGCAGCTTATTTGTAGCTGGAAGCTCCTACAATGAGCAGTTCTTC,CASSLFVAGSSYNEQFF
TRBV27,few,TRBJ1-1,TRBD1,TGTGCCAGCAGTTCCCCCCGGCAGGGGGGTGAAGCTTTCTTT,CASSSPRQGGEAFF
TRBV21-1,-,TRBJ1-1,-,TGTGCCAGCAGCAAAGAGACCGGGACTGAAGCTTTCTTT,CASSKETGTEAFF